Shown below are 21 T cell receptor beta chains from a single sample sequenced in a study of T-cell reconstitution after alpha-beta-depleted transplantation in children. Unique molecular identifiers were incorporated during preparation of the TCRbeta library. MiXCR, run by TCRdb on the PCR reads, gives a single entry per CDR3 protein. The table includes under 350,000 distinct CDR3 sequences, 9.9% detected once. Here the sequenced sample was PBMCs from the stem cell graft donor, taken from the stem cell graft. The receptors stem from a human donor who donated a stem cell graft to a child with SCID.

This chain joins TRBV5-1 and TRBJ2-5; TRBD1 matches 9 bases. Trimming removed 3 bases from V and 4 bases from J; junction bases left unmatched: 10. Per germline, CDR1 SGHRS and CDR2 YFSETQ. The CDR3 totals 16 residues. The DNA of the CDR3 is TGCGCCAGCAGCTGGGGCCAGGACAGGGGTAGAGAGACCCAGTACTTC. Amino acid sequence: CASSWGQDRGRETQYF. Drawing the rest from reference TRBV5-1 and TRBJ2-5, the complete variable domain is KAGVTQTPRYLIKTRGQQVTLSCSPISGHRSVSWYQQTPGQGLQFLFEYFSETQRNKGNFPGRFSGRQFSNSRSEMNVSTLELGDSALYLCASSWGQDRGRETQYFGPGTRLLVL.

This clonotype was recorded a few times. This chain connects TRBV10-2 to TRBJ2-3, with D perhaps matching TRBD1 (5 bases). V lost 4 bases, J lost 0 bases, and 8 bases lay in between. The length of the CDR3 is 14 residues. Germline CDR1 WSHSY, CDR2 SAAADI. CDR3: CASSVGASTDTQYF. The CDR3 DNA reads TGCGCCAGCAGTGTTGGGGCCAGCACAGATACGCAGTATTTT.

This clonotype has ten or more counts. J is TRBJ2-3 and V is TRBV12-3 or TRBV12-4; D tentatively reads TRBD1 or TRBD2 (6 bases each). The CDR3 spans 16 residues. Trimming stripped 7 bases from V and 5 bases from J, with 22 bases between. The CDR3 DNA is TGTGCCAGCATCCTTCCCCGGCCGGGGGCCCGAGATACGCAGTATTTT. This codes for CASILPRPGARDTQYF.

The rearrangement links TRBV5-6 to TRBJ2-2, with D tentatively TRBD2 (6 bases). Trimming shortened V by 4 bases and J by 5 bases, and 15 bases separated the two germline ends. In germline, CDR1 is SGHDT, CDR2 YYEEEE. This CDR3 has 15 amino acids. The CDR3 sequence: CASSTGTLITGELFF. The CDR3 nucleotides are TGTGCCAGCAGCACCGGGACTCTAATTACCGGGGAGCTGTTTTTT.

The sample holds many counts of this clonotype. The chain couples TRBV4-2 to TRBJ1-1; D not resolved. The length of the CDR3 is 14 residues. V lost 0 bases and J 5 bases, leaving 10 bases between the germline ends. Germline V gives CDR1 LGHNA, CDR2 YNFKEQ. This chain's CDR3 is CASSQDWTGTEAFF. The CDR3, as DNA: TGTGCCAGCAGCCAAGATTGGACGGGAACTGAAGCTTTCTTT.

This clonotype has more than one count but fewer than ten. This chain joins TRBV6-2 or TRBV6-3 and TRBJ1-5; no firm D call. Germline V CDR1 and CDR2: MNHEY, SVGEGT. Trimming removed 0 bases at V and 4 bases at J, with 7 bases between. The CDR3 covers 14 residues. CDR3 sequence reads: CASSYSSRNQPQHF. CDR3 coding DNA: TGTGCCAGCAGTTACTCGAGTAGGAATCAGCCCCAGCATTTT.

J is TRBJ2-2 and V is TRBV5-1; 7 bases agree with TRBD1. This CDR3 contains 16 residues. After removal of 3 bases from V and 4 bases from J, the junction contained 9 bases not matched to a gene. Germline-derived CDR1 and CDR2 are SGHRS and YFSETQ. CDR3 protein: CASSSLGQVATGELFF. The CDR3 DNA sequence: TGCGCCAGCAGCTCCCTCGGACAGGTGGCCACCGGGGAGCTGTTTTTT.

This chain joins TRBV7-9 and TRBJ2-5, with D perhaps TRBD2 (5 bases). Germline CDR1 SEHNR, CDR2 FQNEAQ (reference sequence). This CDR3 region has 14 residues. Trimming removed 5 bases at V and 5 bases at J, with 15 bases between. CDR3 protein: CASSPRAAGETQYF. In DNA, the CDR3 is TGTGCCAGCAGCCCTCGGGCCGCGGGTGAGACCCAGTACTTC.

Many counts were recorded for this clonotype. V is TRBV7-2 and J is TRBJ2-1; no clear D gene. Germline-derived CDR1 and CDR2 are SGHTA and FQGNSA. This CDR3 has 11 amino acids. V was shortened by 1 base and J by 15 bases, with 10 bases between the two germline ends. The CDR3 DNA reads as TGTGCCAGCAGCTTAGTGAGTAATCTGTTCTTC. Its protein is CASSLVSNLFF. The variable domain in full, with the rest retrieved from reference TRBV7-2 and TRBJ2-1, is GAGVSQSPSNKVTEKGKDVELRCDPISGHTALYWYRQSLGQGLEFLIYFQGNSAPDKSGLPSDRFSAERTGGSVSTLTIQRTQQEDSAVYLCASSLVSNLFFGPGTRLTVL.

This chain uses TRBV7-8 with TRBJ2-3; 7 nucleotides line up with TRBD1. Germline CDR1 SGHVS, CDR2 FQNEAQ. V shed 4 bases, J shed 8 bases, and the junction held 6 bases outside the gene matches. The CDR3 is 13 residues long. The CDR3 is CASSYDRVGTQYF. The DNA for the CDR3 is TGTGCCAGCAGCTACGACAGGGTTGGTACGCAGTATTTT. Together with reference TRBV7-8 and TRBJ2-3, the CDR3 gives the full variable domain: GAGVSQSPRYKVAKRGQDVALRCDPISGHVSLFWYQQALGQGPEFLTYFQNEAQLDKSGLPSDRFFAERPEGSVSTLKIQRTQQEDSAVYLCASSYDRVGTQYFGPGTRLTVL.

A few counts support this clonotype. The chain employs TRBV20-1 and TRBJ2-3; 7 bases are a match to TRBD2. Germline loops: CDR1 DFQATT, CDR2 SNEGSKA (reference sequence). The J segment lost 4 bases and the V segment lost 3 bases, leaving 13 bases of the junction unmatched. CDR3 length: 16 amino acids. The CDR3 bases are TGCAGTGCTAGTTTCCCTGGCGGGGGAAGGTCAGATACGCAGTATTTT. Residues: CSASFPGGGRSDTQYF.

This clonotype was counted ten times or more. The chain combines TRBV12-3 or TRBV12-4 with TRBJ2-7; D perhaps matches TRBD1 (5 bases). This CDR3 is 13 amino acids long. The V and J ends lost 8 bases and 3 bases respectively, with 14 bases between them. CDR3: CASLPDTGYEQYF. The CDR3 nucleotides read TGTGCCAGCTTACCCGATACAGGCTACGAGCAGTACTTC.

This clonotype was counted between two and nine times. This chain joins TRBV7-6 and TRBJ2-6, with D unresolved. The CDR3 runs 16 residues. Germline V lookup: CDR1 SGHVS, CDR2 FNYEAQ. Trimming stripped 1 base from V and 1 base from J, with 8 bases between. The CDR3 DNA sequence: TGTGCCAGCAGCTTAGGTTCCCCTTCTGGGGCCAACGTCCTGACTTTC. Translation: CASSLGSPSGANVLTF.

This clonotype appeared a few times. The V gene is TRBV2, the J gene TRBJ1-6, with 7 positions matching TRBD1. V lost 5 bases, J lost 7 bases, and 5 bases stayed unmatched. The CDR3 sequence is 14 residues long. Germline V gene sequence: CDR1 SNHLY, CDR2 FYNNEI. CDR3: CASSRDSSNSPLHF. The CDR3 nucleotides read TGTGCCAGCAGTAGGGACAGCTCAAATTCACCCCTCCACTTT.

This clonotype was seen more than once but under ten times. The V and J genes are TRBV29-1 and TRBJ1-3; no clear D gene. The ends were cut back, 1 base at V and 2 bases at J, with 6 bases in the middle. Germline CDR1 reads SQVTM; CDR2 reads ANQGSEA. This CDR3 is 13 amino acids long. CDR3 in amino acids: CSVEAWAGNTIYF. CDR3 coding DNA: TGCAGCGTTGAAGCCTGGGCTGGAAACACCATATATTTT.

V and J are TRBV7-2 and TRBJ1-6; D is unclear. The CDR3 totals 13 residues. Trimming removed 3 bases from V and 6 bases from J, with 6 bases in between. The germline V gene encodes CDR1 SGHTA and CDR2 FQGNSA. The CDR3 loop is CASSFSFNSPLHF. For the CDR3, the DNA is TGTGCCAGCAGCTTTTCTTTTAATTCACCCCTCCACTTT.

This clonotype occurred a few times. This sequence joins TRBV5-4 and TRBJ1-2; a possible D gene is TRBD1 (6 bases). The CDR3 is 14 amino acids. The V and J ends lost 1 base and 4 bases respectively, with 11 bases between them. In germline, CDR1 is SGHNT, CDR2 YYREEE (reference sequence). In DNA form, the CDR3 reads TGTGCCAGCAGCTTGATGACAGGAGGCTATGGCTACACCTTC. Protein: CASSLMTGGYGYTF.

V is TRBV10-3 and J is TRBJ2-3; TRBD2 aligns across 10 bases. Germline V CDR1 and CDR2: ENHRY, SYGVKD. This CDR3 comprises 14 residues. The junction had 5 bases not matched to a gene; V was cut back by 9 bases and J by 2 bases. CDR3 loop: CAIRTSGPTDTQYF. The CDR3 coding sequence is TGTGCCATAAGGACTAGCGGTCCCACAGATACGCAGTATTTT.

At least ten counts were recorded for this clonotype. J is TRBJ1-1 and V is TRBV7-8, with 7 bases identical to TRBD1. Germline lookup yields CDR1 SGHVS and CDR2 FQNEAQ. This CDR3 has 13 amino acids. With V trimmed by 5 bases and J by 1 base, 1 base remained unmatched. CDR3 sequence: CASSGTANTEAFF. The CDR3 coding sequence is TGTGCCAGCAGCGGGACAGCGAACACTGAAGCTTTCTTT.

The CDR3 DNA sequence: TGTGCCAGCAGCTTGGGACAGGTAGAGACCCAGTACTTC. Encoded protein: CASSLGQVETQYF. The chain uses TRBV11-2 and TRBJ2-5, with 8 bases fitting TRBD1. J lost 4 bases, V lost 3 bases, and 1 base had no gene match. The CDR3 covers 13 residues. CDR1 and CDR2 from the germline V gene are SGHAT and FQNNGV.

This clonotype turned up a few times. V usage is TRBV29-1 and J usage is TRBJ2-2; unclear D gene. Germline V gene sequence: CDR1 SQVTM, CDR2 ANQGSEA. The CDR3 totals 13 residues. V lost 4 bases and J lost 3, with 9 bases in between. Here the CDR3 reads CSVGATDTGELFF. In DNA form, the CDR3 reads TGCAGCGTTGGGGCCACAGACACCGGGGAGCTGTTTTTT.